The 16 T cell receptor beta chains in this list originate from one sample, sequenced in a study of glioma-infiltrating T cells after dendritic cell vaccination. Repertoires were generated with immunoSEQ multiplex PCR, while TCRdb's copy carries only in-frame clones and drops some. The data contain about 24,000 clones, approximately 89% of them seen just once; the ten biggest clones take up 2.5% to 3%. Described time point: after dendritic cell vaccination, including at tumor progression/relapse. The source material was blood, sampled after dendritic cell vaccination. The receptors come from a human donor with glioblastoma.

The chain joins TRBV27 to TRBJ1-5, with D unclear. The CDR3 is 14 residues long. Trimming left V 4 bases short and J 2 bases short, with 9 bases between. Germline-derived CDR1 and CDR2 are MNHEY and SMNVEV (reference sequence). The CDR3 DNA follows: TGTGCCAGCAGTTGGCGGTCACGCAATCAGCCCCAGCATTTT. It translates to CASSWRSRNQPQHF.

The genes are TRBV5-1 and TRBJ2-5; 9 nucleotides line up with TRBD1. J was trimmed by 3 bases and V by 4 bases; bases with no gene match: 4. The CDR3 spans 14 residues. The germline V gene has CDR1 SGHRS and CDR2 YFSETQ. The CDR3 DNA follows: TGCGCCAGCAGCCCAGGACAGGGGAAAGAGACCCAGTACTTC. Its translation is CASSPGQGKETQYF.

The chain employs TRBV5-5 and TRBJ1-4; weak D call: TRBD1 (5 bases). The CDR3 extends over 16 amino acids. CDR1 is SGHKS and CDR2 is YYEKEE in the germline V gene (reference sequence). The V end lost 4 bases, the J end lost 2 bases, and 15 bases lay between the germline ends. The CDR3 DNA is TGTGCCAGCAGCCTTTCCCAGGGTTGGACTAATGAAAAACTGTTTTTT. Amino acid sequence: CASSLSQGWTNEKLFF.

The rearrangement joins TRBV2 to TRBJ2-2; 8 positions agree with TRBD1. This CDR3 spans 15 amino acids. The ends lost 6 bases at V and 0 bases at J; junction bases unmatched: 3. Germline-derived CDR1 and CDR2 are SNHLY and FYNNEI. The CDR3 nucleotides are TGTGCCAGCAGGCGGGACAGGCCGAACACCGGGGAGCTGTTTTTT. Translating it yields CASRRDRPNTGELFF.

This clone appeared a single time. The rearrangement links TRBV6-5 to TRBJ2-7; the D is unclear. There are 13 residues in the CDR3. V was shortened by 4 bases and J by 3 bases, with 10 bases between the two germline ends. Germline CDR1 MNHEY, CDR2 SVGAGI. CDR3: CASSFPGNYEQYF. As DNA, the CDR3 is TGTGCCAGCAGTTTTCCAGGCAACTACGAGCAGTACTTC.

The CDR3 sequence: CASSLTGGNQPQHF. CDR3 in DNA: TGTGCCAGCAGCCTGACAGGGGGCAATCAGCCCCAGCATTTT. The V gene is TRBV7-2, the J gene TRBJ1-5; 8 bases map to TRBD1. After removal of 5 bases from V and 2 bases from J, the junction contained 2 bases not matched to a gene. This CDR3 is 14 amino acids long. Germline CDR1 and CDR2: SGHTA and FQGNSA.

This chain connects TRBV7-9 to TRBJ1-2; TRBD1 might be the D (5 bases). The V gene's germline CDR1 is SEHNR and CDR2 FQNEAQ (reference sequence). This CDR3 is built from 14 residues. The germline V and J ends were trimmed by 5 bases and 2 bases, with 12 bases remaining between them. Here the CDR3 reads CASSRTPGNYGYTF. CDR3 nucleotide sequence: TGTGCCAGCAGCCGAACTCCAGGGAACTATGGCTACACCTTC.

The CDR3 spells CASSTEGGAYSNQPQHF. CDR3 sequence (DNA): TGTGCCAGCTCCACGGAGGGGGGGGCCTATAGCAATCAGCCCCAGCATTTT. V and J are TRBV18 and TRBJ1-5; TRBD1 is a possible D gene (6 bases). The V end lost 6 bases, the J end lost 0 bases, and 18 bases lay between the germline ends. The CDR3 covers 17 residues. Germline CDR1 reads KGHSH; CDR2 reads LQKENI.

The chain recombines TRBV6-1 with TRBJ2-7; 7 bases line up with TRBD1. The length of the CDR3 is 16 residues. The V gene's germline CDR1 is MNHNS and CDR2 SASEGT. The V and J ends lost 6 bases and 1 base, in that order; junction bases with no gene match: 12. The CDR3 DNA is TGTGCCAGCAGGGAAACCGAGGGACAGTATTCCTACGAGCAGTACTTC. Translation: CASRETEGQYSYEQYF.

This chain joins TRBV7-2 and TRBJ2-7; TRBD1 aligns across 10 bases. The V and J ends lost 5 bases and 4 bases, in that order; junction bases with no gene match: 5. The CDR3 extends over 14 amino acids. Germline loops: CDR1 SGHTA, CDR2 FQGNSA. The CDR3 DNA follows: TGTGCCAGCAGCAAAGACAGGGGGCCTTACGAGCAGTACTTC. It specifies CASSKDRGPYEQYF. The full variable domain, in which reference TRBV7-2 and TRBJ2-7 provide the parts outside the CDR3, is GAGVSQSPSNKVTEKGKDVELRCDPISGHTALYWYRQSLGQGLEFLIYFQGNSAPDKSGLPSDRFSAERTGGSVSTLTIQRTQQEDSAVYLCASSKDRGPYEQYFGPGTRLTVT.

The J gene is TRBJ1-1, the V gene TRBV5-1; D is perhaps TRBD1 (5 bases). This CDR3 region has 12 residues. Germline V lookup: CDR1 SGHRS, CDR2 YFSETQ. V was trimmed by 4 bases and J by 1 base, leaving 5 bases between them. The DNA of the CDR3 is TGCGCCAGCAGCACAGGGAACACTGAAGCTTTCTTT. Translation: CASSTGNTEAFF.

V usage is TRBV10-3 and J usage is TRBJ2-5, with TRBD1 matching over 11 bases. Germline values: CDR1 ENHRY, CDR2 SYGVKD. V lost 3 bases, J lost 4 bases, and 10 bases stayed unmatched. This CDR3 is 17 amino acids long. As DNA, the CDR3 is TGTGCCATCAGTGAAGGATTAGGGACAGGGGGTAGAGAGACCCAGTACTTC. Translating it yields CAISEGLGTGGRETQYF.

The chain's CDR3 is CASTPARAANTGELFF. The CDR3 region has the DNA TGTGCCAGCACCCCGGCGCGGGCCGCGAACACCGGGGAGCTGTTTTTT. The genes are TRBV27 and TRBJ2-2; D may be TRBD2 (5 bases). The V end lost 7 bases, the J end lost 0 bases, and 15 bases lay between the germline ends. Germline values: CDR1 MNHEY, CDR2 SMNVEV (reference sequence). This CDR3 is 16 amino acids long.

This clone was found once. The rearrangement links TRBV10-1 to TRBJ2-1; 9 bases line up with TRBD1. The junction had 11 bases not matched to a gene; V was cut back by 10 bases and J by 10 bases. This CDR3 contains 13 residues. Germline V gives CDR1 WNHNN, CDR2 SYGVQD (reference sequence). CDR3 amino acids: CATRDRERSEQFF. The DNA of the CDR3 is TGCGCCACCAGGGACAGGGAGCGTAGCGAGCAGTTCTTC.

J is TRBJ2-3 and V is TRBV5-1; D may be TRBD2 (6 bases). There are 14 residues in the CDR3. Germline CDR1 reads SGHRS; CDR2 reads YFSETQ. Trimming took off 0 bases at V and 4 bases at J, with 9 bases between the two ends. The chain's CDR3 is CASSLAGVSDTQYF. The CDR3 DNA is TGCGCCAGCAGCTTGGCGGGAGTTTCAGATACGCAGTATTTT.

The J gene is TRBJ1-2, the V gene TRBV6-5; 7 nucleotides agree with TRBD1. Germline CDR1 reads MNHEY; CDR2 reads SVGAGI. Unmatched junction bases numbered 6, after V lost 6 bases and J lost 5 bases. There are 13 residues in the CDR3. The CDR3, as DNA: TGTGCCAGCAGGGCGGGACAGAGATATGGCTACACCTTC. Translating gives CASRAGQRYGYTF.